This T cell receptor (beta chain) was captured in a study of blood T cell repertoires in COVID-19. The CDR3 sequence is 18 residues long. V gave up 3 bases and J gave up 1 base, with 19 bases separating them. Germline values: CDR1 LNHNV, CDR2 YYDKDF (reference sequence). Original processing notes: Estimates of nucleated cell counts were drawn from the amplification of reference gene primers. TCRdb keeps only in-frame clones here, not all; method: immunoSEQ multiplex PCR. The V and J calls and clone size come from that table; D and trimming were worked out from the DNA. The data hold a few hundred thousand clones, with just over 85% observed a single time.

The chain combines TRBV15 with TRBJ2-4; D uncertain. The sequencing input was peripheral blood. The TCR was taken from a woman aged 30 to 39 with active or convalescent COVID-19. Written as DNA, the CDR3 is TGTGCCACCAGCAGGGCATACAGAGTCCATGGGGCCAAAAACATTCAGTACTTC. Encoded protein: CATSRAYRVHGAKNIQYF.